Listed here is a single T cell receptor (beta chain). Its cognate antigen is unknown. The V segment lost 0 bases and the J segment 5 bases; nucleotides outside the gene matches: 6. The germline gives CDR1 SGHRS, CDR2 YFSETQ. The CDR3 has 15 residues. These donors were members of the 120-subject validation cohort, a group separate from the approximately 620-subject first cohort. Clones were read by immunoSEQ multiplex PCR, and TCRdb kept only the in-frame ones, dropping some. The sample yields about 280,000 clones, around 87% seen once. This entry comes from a study of cytomegalovirus exposure and HLA in healthy donors. Broader study findings: As confirmed in vitro, a few CMV-associated chains were specific for CMV antigens. Listed as cytomegalovirus-associated were 150 or so TCR beta chains. For most TCR sequences rarity was the rule, although some public TCRs occurred in many donors.

The source material was PBMCs. The sequence came from a woman younger than 35 in good health and CMV-seronegative. The V gene is TRBV5-1, the J gene TRBJ2-7; TRBD2 aligns across 9 bases. CDR3 DNA: TGCGCCAGCAGCTTGGTTGGGACTAGCCCCAACGAGCAGTACTTC. Its protein is CASSLVGTSPNEQYF.